Sequencing of this T cell receptor beta chain was carried out in a study of PD-1 blockade in classical Hodgkin lymphoma. Study conclusions and caveats: Why repertoires differed is undefined; disease activity or prior therapy possibly contributed. Diversity similar to that of newly diagnosed patients was seen at baseline in complete responders.

This CDR3 region has 12 residues. Germline-derived CDR1 and CDR2 are SGHAT and FQNNGV. Trimming took off 4 bases at V and 3 bases at J, with 6 bases between the two ends. As regards this clone: Its antigen is unknown.

This sample's time point: cycle 4 day 1 (C4D1), after 5 to 7 weeks of nivolumab. In every patient, relapse followed autologous stem cell transplantation, while exposure to brentuximab vedotin differed. Through magnetic negative selection, CD8+ T cells were separated from PBMCs that had been thawed. Patients were dosed intravenously with nivolumab at 3 mg/kg every 2 weeks. Generated by immunoSEQ multiplex PCR, the TCRdb table keeps only in-frame clones and is missing some. The repertoire holds approximately 10,000 clones, with around 83% as singletons. The source material was CD8+ T cells from blood, sampled before the fourth cycle of nivolumab. The sequence derives from a human donor with classical Hodgkin lymphoma. The donor label of this sample is uncertain. The V and J genes are TRBV11-2 and TRBJ1-1; D is ambiguous. The CDR3 region is CASSSFYTEAFF. The CDR3 DNA reads as TGTGCCAGCAGCTCCTTTTACACTGAAGCTTTCTTT.